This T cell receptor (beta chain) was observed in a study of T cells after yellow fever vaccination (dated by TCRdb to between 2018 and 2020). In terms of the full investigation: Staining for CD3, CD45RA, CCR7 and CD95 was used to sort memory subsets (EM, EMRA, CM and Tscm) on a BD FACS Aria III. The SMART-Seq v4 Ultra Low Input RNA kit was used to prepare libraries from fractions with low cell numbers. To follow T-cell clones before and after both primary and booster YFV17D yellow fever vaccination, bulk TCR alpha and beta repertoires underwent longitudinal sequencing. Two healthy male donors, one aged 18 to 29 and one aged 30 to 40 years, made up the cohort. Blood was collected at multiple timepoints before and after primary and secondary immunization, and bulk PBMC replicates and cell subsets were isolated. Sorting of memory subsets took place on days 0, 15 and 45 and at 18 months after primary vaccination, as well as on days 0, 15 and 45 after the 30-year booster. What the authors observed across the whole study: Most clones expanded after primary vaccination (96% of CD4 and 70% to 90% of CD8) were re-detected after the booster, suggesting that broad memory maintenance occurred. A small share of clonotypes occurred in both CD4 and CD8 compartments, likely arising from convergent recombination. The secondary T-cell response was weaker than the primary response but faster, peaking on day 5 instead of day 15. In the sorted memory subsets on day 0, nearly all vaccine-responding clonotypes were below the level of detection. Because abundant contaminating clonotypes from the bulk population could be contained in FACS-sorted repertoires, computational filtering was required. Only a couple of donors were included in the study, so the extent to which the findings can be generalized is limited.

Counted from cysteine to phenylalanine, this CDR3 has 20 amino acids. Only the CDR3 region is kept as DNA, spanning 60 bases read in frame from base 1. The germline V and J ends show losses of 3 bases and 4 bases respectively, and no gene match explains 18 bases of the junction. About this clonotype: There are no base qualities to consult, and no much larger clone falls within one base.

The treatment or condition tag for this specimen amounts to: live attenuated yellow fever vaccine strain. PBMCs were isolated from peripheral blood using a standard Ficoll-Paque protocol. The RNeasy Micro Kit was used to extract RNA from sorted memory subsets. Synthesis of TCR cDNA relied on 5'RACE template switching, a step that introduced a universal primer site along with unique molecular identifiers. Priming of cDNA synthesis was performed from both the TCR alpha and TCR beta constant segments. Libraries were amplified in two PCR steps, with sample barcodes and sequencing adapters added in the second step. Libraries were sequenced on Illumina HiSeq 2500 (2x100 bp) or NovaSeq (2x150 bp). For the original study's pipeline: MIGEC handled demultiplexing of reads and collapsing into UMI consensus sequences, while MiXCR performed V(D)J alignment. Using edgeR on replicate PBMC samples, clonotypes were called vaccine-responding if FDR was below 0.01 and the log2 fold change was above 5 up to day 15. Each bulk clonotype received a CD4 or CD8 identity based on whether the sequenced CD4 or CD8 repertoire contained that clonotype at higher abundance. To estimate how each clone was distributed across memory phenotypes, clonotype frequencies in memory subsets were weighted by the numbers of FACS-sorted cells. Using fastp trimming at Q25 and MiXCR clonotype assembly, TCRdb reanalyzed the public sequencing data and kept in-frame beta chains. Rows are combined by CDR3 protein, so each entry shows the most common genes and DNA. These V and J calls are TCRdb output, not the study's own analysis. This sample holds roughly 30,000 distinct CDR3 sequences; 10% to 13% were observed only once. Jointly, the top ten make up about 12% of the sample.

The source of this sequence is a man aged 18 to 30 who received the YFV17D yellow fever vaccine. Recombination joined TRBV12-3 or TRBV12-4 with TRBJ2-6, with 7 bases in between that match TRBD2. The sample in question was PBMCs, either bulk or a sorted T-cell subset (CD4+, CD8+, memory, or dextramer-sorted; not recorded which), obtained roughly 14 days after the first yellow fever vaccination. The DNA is TGTGCCAGCAGTTTCGCCGGCCGAGCGGGGATCTTTTCGGGGGCCAACGTCCTGACTTTC. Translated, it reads CASSFAGRAGIFSGANVLTF.